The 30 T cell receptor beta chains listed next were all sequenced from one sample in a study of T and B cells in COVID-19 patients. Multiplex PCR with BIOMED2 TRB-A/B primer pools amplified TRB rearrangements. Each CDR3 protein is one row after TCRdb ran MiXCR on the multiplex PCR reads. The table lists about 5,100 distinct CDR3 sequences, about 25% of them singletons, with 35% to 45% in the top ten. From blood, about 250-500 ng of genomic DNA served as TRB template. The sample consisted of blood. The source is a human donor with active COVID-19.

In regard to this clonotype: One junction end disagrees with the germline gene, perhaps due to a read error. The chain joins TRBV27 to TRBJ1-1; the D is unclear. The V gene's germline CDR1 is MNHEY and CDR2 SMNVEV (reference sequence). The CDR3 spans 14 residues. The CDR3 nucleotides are TGTGCCAGCAGTCTCACAACAATTAACACTAAAGCTTTCTTT. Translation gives CASSLTTINTKAFF.

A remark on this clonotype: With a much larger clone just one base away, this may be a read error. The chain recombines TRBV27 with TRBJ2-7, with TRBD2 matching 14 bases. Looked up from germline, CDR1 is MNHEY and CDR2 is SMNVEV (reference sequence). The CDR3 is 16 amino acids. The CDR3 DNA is TGTGCCAGCAGTCGACTAGCGGGAGGGCCCAGGGGGGAGCGGTACTTC. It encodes CASSRLAGGPRGERYF.

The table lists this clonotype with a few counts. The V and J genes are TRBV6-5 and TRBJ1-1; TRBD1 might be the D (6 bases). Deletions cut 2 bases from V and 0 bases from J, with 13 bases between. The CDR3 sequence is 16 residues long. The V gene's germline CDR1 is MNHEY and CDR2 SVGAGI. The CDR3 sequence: CASSYGNREMNTEAFF. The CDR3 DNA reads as TGTGCCAGCAGTTACGGGAACAGGGAGATGAACACTGAAGCTTTCTTT.

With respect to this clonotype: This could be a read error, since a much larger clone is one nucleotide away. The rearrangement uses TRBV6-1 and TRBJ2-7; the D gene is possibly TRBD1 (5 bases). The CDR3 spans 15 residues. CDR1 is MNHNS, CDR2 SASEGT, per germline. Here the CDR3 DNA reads TGTGCCAGCAGGATCGACAGTTCCCCCTCCTACGAGAAGTACTTC. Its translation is CASRIDSSPSYEKYF.

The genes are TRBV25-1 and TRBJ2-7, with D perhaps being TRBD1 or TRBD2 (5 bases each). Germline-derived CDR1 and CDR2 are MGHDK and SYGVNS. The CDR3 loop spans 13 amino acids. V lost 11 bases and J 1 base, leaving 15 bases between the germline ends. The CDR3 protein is CASGRAVSYEQYF. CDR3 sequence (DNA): TGTGCCTCAGGGCGGGCCGTATCCTACGAGCAGTACTTC.

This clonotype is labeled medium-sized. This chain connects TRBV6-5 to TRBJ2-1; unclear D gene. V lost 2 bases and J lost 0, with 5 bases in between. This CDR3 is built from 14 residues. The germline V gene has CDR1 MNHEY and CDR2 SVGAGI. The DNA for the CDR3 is TGTGCCAGCAGTTACCGGTACTCCTACAATGAGCAGTTCTTC. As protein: CASSYRYSYNEQFF.

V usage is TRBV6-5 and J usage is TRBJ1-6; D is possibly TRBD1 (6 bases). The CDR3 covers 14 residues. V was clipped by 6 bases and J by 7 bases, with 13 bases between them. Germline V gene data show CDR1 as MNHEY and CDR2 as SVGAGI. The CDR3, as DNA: TGTGCCAGCAGGGACAGCGGGGGGAATTCACCCCTCCACTTT. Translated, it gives CASRDSGGNSPLHF.

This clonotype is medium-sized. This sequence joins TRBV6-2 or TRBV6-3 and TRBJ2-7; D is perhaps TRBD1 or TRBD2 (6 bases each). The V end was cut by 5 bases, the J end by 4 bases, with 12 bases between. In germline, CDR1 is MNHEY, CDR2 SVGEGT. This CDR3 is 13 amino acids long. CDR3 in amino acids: CASSTGAEYEQYF. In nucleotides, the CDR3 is TGTGCCAGCAGTACGGGGGCGGAATACGAGCAGTACTTC.

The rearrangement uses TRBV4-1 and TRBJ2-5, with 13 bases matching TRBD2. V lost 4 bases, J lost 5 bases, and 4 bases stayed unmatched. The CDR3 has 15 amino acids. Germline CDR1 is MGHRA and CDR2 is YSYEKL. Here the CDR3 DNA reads TGCGCCAGCAGCCCACTAGCGGGGGGGTGGGAGACCCAGTACTTC. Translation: CASSPLAGGWETQYF.

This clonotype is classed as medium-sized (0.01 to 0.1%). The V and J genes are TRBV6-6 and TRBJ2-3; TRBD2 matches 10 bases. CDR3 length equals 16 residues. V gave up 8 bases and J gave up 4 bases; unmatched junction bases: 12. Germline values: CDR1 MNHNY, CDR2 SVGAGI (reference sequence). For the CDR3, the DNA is TGTGCCAGCTCCAGGCCTTCTAGCGGGAGTTCAGATACGCAGTATTTT. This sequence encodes CASSRPSSGSSDTQYF.

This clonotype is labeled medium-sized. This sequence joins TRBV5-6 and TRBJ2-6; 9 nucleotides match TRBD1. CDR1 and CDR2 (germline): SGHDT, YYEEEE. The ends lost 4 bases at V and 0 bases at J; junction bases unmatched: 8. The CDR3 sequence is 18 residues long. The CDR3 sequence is CASSPSGTGFSGANVLTF. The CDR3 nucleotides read TGTGCCAGCAGCCCATCCGGGACAGGGTTCTCTGGGGCCAACGTCCTGACTTTC.

CDR3: CASSLRLGVQETQYF. Here the CDR3 DNA reads TGTGCCAGCAGCTTAAGACTTGGGGTTCAAGAGACCCAGTACTTC. The rearrangement links TRBV7-6 to TRBJ2-5; D gene unclear. Germline V gene sequence: CDR1 SGHVS, CDR2 FNYEAQ. Trimming removed 2 bases from V and 2 bases from J, with 12 bases in between. This CDR3 comprises 15 residues.

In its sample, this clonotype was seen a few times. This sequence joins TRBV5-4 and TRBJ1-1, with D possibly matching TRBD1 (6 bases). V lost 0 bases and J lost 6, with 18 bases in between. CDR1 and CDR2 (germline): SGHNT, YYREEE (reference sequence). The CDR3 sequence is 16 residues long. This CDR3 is CASSLGGIQGRPEAFF. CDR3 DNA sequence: TGTGCCAGCAGCTTGGGGGGTATACAGGGTCGGCCTGAAGCTTTCTTT.

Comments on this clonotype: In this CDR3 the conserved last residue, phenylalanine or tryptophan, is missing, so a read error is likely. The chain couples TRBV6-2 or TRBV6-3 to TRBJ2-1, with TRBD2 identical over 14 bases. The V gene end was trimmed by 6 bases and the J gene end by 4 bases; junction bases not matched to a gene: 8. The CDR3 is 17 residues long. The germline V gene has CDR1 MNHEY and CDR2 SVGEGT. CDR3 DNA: TGTGCCAGCAGACCGGGACTAGCGGGGGCCACTTACAATGAGCAGTTCCTC. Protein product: CASRPGLAGATYNEQFL.

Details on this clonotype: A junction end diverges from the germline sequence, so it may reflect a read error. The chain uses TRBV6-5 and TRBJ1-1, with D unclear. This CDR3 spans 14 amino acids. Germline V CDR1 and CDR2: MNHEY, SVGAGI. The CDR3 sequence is CSSSPDVWNTEAFF. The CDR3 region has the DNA TGTTCCAGCAGTCCAGACGTTTGGAACACTGAAGCTTTCTTT.

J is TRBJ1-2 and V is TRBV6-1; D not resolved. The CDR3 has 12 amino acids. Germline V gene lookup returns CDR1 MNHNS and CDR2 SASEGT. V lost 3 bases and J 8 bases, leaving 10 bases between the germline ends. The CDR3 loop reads CASSDRGYGYTF. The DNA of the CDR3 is TGTGCCAGCAGTGATCGGGGATACGGCTACACCTTC.

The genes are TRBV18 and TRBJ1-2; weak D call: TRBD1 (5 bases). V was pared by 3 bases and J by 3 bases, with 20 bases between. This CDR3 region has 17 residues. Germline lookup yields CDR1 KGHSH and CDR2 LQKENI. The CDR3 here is CASSPIPSREGDYGYTF. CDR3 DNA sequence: TGTGCCAGCTCACCGATTCCTTCCAGGGAGGGTGACTATGGCTACACCTTC.

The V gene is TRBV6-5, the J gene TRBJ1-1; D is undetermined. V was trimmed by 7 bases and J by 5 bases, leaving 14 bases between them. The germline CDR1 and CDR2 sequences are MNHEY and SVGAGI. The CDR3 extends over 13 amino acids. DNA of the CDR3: TGTGCCAGCACATTAGGACTGGGGACTGAAGCTTTCTTT. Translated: CASTLGLGTEAFF.

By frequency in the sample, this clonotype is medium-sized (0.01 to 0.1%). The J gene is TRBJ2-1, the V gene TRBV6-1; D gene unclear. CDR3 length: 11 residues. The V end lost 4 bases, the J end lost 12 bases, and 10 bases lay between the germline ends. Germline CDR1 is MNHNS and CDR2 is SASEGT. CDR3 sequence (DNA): TGTGCCAGCAGTGTAGGTGACGCGCAGTTCTTC. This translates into CASSVGDAQFF.

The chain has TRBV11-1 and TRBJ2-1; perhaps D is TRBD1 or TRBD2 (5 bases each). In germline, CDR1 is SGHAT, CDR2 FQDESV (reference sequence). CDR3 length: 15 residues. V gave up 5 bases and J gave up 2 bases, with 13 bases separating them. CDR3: CASSQGAGTYNEQFF. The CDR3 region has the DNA TGTGCCAGCAGCCAAGGGGCCGGGACCTACAATGAGCAGTTCTTC.

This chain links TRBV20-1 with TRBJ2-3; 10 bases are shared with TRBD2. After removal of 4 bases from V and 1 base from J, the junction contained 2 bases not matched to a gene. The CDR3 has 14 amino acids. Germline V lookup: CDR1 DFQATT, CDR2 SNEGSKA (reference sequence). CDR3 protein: CSAITSGGTDTQYF. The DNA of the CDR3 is TGCAGTGCTATTACTAGCGGGGGCACAGATACGCAGTATTTT.

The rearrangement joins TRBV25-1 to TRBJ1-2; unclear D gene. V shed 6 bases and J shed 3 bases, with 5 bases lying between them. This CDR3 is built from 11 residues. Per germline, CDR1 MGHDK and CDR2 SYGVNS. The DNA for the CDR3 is TGTGCCAGCAGCCTCTACTATGGCTACACCTTC. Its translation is CASSLYYGYTF.

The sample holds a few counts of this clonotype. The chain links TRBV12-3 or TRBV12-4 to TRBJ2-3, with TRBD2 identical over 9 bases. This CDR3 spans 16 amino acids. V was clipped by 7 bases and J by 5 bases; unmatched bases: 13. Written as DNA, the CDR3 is TGTGCCAGCATTCGGAGCCTAGCGGGAAGGAGAGATACGCAGTATTTT. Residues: CASIRSLAGRRDTQYF.

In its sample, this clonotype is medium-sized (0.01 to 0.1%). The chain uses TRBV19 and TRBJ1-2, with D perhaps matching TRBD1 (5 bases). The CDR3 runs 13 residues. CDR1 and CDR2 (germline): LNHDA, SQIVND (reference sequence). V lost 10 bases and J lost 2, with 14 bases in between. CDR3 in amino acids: CATGTGGNYGYTF. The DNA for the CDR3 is TGTGCCACAGGGACCGGGGGGAACTATGGCTACACCTTC.

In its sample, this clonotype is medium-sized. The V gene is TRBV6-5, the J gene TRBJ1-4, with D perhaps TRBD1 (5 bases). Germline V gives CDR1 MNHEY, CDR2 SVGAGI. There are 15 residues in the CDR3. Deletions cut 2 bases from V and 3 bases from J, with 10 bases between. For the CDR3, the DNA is TGTGCCAGCAGTTACGGCAGCAGGGCTAATGAAAAACTGTTTTTT. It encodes CASSYGSRANEKLFF.

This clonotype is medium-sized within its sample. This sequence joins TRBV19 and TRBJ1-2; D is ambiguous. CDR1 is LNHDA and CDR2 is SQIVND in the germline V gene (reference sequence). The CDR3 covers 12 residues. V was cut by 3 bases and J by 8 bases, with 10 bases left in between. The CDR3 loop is CASSIPGRGYTF. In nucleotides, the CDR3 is TGTGCCAGTAGTATTCCCGGGAGGGGCTACACCTTC.

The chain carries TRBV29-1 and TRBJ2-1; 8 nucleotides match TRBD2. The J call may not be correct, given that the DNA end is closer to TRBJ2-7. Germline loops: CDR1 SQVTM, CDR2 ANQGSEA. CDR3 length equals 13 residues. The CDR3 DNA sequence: TGCAGCGTGGAACTCAGCGGGAGCAGCGAGCAGTACTTC. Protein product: CSVELSGSSEQYF.

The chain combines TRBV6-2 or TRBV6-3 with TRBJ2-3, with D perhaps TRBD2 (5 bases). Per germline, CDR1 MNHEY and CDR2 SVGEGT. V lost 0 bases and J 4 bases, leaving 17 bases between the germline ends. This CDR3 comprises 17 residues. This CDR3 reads CASSYSLERLRADTQYF. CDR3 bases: TGTGCCAGCAGTTACTCTCTCGAGCGGTTAAGGGCAGATACGCAGTATTTT.

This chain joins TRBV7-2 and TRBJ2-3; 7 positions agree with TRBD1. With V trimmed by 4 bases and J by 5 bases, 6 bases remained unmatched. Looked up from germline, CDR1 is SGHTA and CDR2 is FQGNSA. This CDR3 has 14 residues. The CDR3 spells CASSSGTDGDTQYF. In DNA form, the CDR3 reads TGTGCCAGCAGCTCCGGGACAGATGGAGATACGCAGTATTTT.

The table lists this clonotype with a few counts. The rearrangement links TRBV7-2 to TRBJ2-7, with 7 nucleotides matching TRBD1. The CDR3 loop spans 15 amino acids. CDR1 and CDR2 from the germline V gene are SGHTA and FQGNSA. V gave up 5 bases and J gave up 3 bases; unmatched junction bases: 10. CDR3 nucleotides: TGTGCCAGCAGCAGGGGGCGAACAGGGCTCTACGAGCAGTACTTC. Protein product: CASSRGRTGLYEQYF.